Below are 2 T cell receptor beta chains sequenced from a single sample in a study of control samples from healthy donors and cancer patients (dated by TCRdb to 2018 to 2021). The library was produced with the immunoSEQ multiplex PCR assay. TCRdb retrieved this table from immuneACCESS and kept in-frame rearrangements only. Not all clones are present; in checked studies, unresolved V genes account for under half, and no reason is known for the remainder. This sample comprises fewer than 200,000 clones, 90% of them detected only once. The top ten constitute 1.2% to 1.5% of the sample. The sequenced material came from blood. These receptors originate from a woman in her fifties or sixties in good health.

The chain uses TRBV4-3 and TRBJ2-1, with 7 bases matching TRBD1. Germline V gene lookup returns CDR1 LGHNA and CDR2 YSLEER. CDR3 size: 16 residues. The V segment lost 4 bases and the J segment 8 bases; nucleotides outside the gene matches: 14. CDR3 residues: CASSLTGTAHEDEQFF. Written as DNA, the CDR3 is TGCGCCAGCAGCCTAACCGGGACAGCCCACGAGGATGAGCAGTTCTTC.

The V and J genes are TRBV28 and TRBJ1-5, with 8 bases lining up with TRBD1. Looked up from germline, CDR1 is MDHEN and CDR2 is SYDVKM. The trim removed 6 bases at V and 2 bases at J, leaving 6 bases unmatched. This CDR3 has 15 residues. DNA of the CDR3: TGTGCCAGCAGCCTAACCAGGGGGCGCAATCAGCCCCAGCATTTT. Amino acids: CASSLTRGRNQPQHF.